The 21 T cell receptor beta chains below were found in one sample sequenced in a study of regulatory T cells (dated by TCRdb to between 2018 and 2020). Beyond this particular receptor, the publication reports: Hydrophobic residues at CDR3 positions 6 and 7 were enriched in conventional CD4+ T cells from CD3G-deficient patients, which suggests more self-reactive specificities.

Antigen specificity for these receptors is unknown. The library was prepared using the immunoSEQ multiplex PCR assay. The multiplex PCR relied on 52 forward TRBV primers and 13 reverse TRBJ primers, and amplification bias was corrected through assay-based and computational methods. Drawn from immuneACCESS, this table holds only the in-frame rearrangements with V and J called that TCRdb kept. Clones are partly lost; checked studies trace under half to an unresolved V gene and leave the rest unexplained. A total of about 32,000 clones appear in this sample, about 91% of them only once. 2% to 3% of the sample goes to the ten largest clones. Sequencing used conventional CD4+ T cells sorted from blood. The receptors were gathered from a young adult with CD3G deficiency.

The chain couples TRBV28 to TRBJ2-5; weak D call: TRBD2 (6 bases). V was trimmed by 2 bases and J by 4 bases, leaving 17 bases between them. The CDR3 loop spans 16 amino acids. Germline V gene lookup returns CDR1 MDHEN and CDR2 SYDVKM. CDR3 sequence reads: CASSLIVGGVGETQYF. CDR3 DNA: TGTGCCAGCAGTTTAATAGTCGGAGGGGTCGGAGAGACCCAGTACTTC.

The genes are TRBV10-3 and TRBJ2-3; 16 positions agree with TRBD2. The CDR3 runs 18 residues. The trim removed 5 bases at V and 1 base at J, leaving 6 bases unmatched. Germline CDR1 is ENHRY and CDR2 is SYGVKD. CDR3 sequence reads: CAISPGLAGGHGTDTQYF. CDR3 nucleotide sequence: TGTGCCATCAGTCCGGGACTAGCGGGGGGGCACGGCACAGATACGCAGTATTTT.

The chain joins TRBV28 to TRBJ1-1, with TRBD1 matching over 8 bases. The CDR3 length is 15 residues. Per the germline V gene, CDR1 is MDHEN and CDR2 is SYDVKM. V dropped 4 bases and J dropped 7; count of bases not matched to a gene: 11. DNA for the CDR3: TGTGCCAGCAGTTCCGCCCGCAGGGGGCTCGGTGAAGCTTTCTTT. Protein: CASSSARRGLGEAFF.

The chain carries TRBV6-6 and TRBJ1-2, with D perhaps matching TRBD1 (5 bases). V was clipped by 7 bases and J by 10 bases, with 22 bases between them. This CDR3 region has 14 residues. Per germline, CDR1 MNHNY and CDR2 SVGAGI (reference sequence). CDR3 sequence (DNA): TGTGCCAGCACCGTTCTCGGGGGGTGGAGGGACTACACCTTC. Translation gives CASTVLGGWRDYTF.

The rearrangement joins TRBV28 to TRBJ1-2, with D possibly TRBD1 on 5 matching bases. Germline V gives CDR1 MDHEN, CDR2 SYDVKM. Trimming cost V 2 bases and J 4 bases, with 8 bases left between them. The CDR3 spans 13 residues. The CDR3, as DNA: TGTGCCAGCAGTTTAAGGGGCGGCTATGGCTACACCTTC. Protein sequence: CASSLRGGYGYTF.

The gene calls are TRBV7-8 and TRBJ2-7; D gene uncertain. The germline CDR1 and CDR2 sequences are SGHVS and FQNEAQ. The CDR3 consists of 15 residues. Trimming shortened V by 2 bases and J by 1 base, and 12 bases separated the two germline ends. The CDR3 sequence: CASSLSGRGSYEQYF. CDR3 coding DNA: TGTGCCAGCAGCTTATCTGGACGTGGGTCCTACGAGCAGTACTTC.

This clone was counted a few times. The rearrangement joins TRBV7-9 to TRBJ2-3, with a weak D call TRBD2 (6 bases). V shed 6 bases and J shed 2 bases, with 15 bases lying between them. The CDR3 runs 15 residues. The germline gives CDR1 SEHNR, CDR2 FQNEAQ (reference sequence). The CDR3 sequence is CASSPRGTHTDTQYF. Written as DNA, the CDR3 is TGTGCCAGCAGTCCCCGGGGGACCCACACAGATACGCAGTATTTT.

This clone came up a few times. The chain combines TRBV27 with TRBJ1-1; tentatively, D is TRBD1 (6 bases). Trimming took 5 bases from V and 1 from J, leaving 17 bases between them. The CDR3 has 16 residues. Germline assignment: CDR1 MNHEY and CDR2 SMNVEV (reference sequence). The CDR3 region is CASSPFGQSRNTEAFF. The CDR3 nucleotides read TGTGCCAGCAGTCCGTTCGGACAGTCAAGGAACACTGAAGCTTTCTTT.

This sequence joins TRBV5-1 and TRBJ2-6, with D unresolved. Trimming removed 5 bases from V and 4 bases from J, with 4 bases in between. CDR3 length equals 12 residues. From germline, CDR1 is SGHRS and CDR2 YFSETQ. CDR3 loop: CASSAGANVLTF. The CDR3 DNA sequence: TGCGCCAGCAGTGCCGGGGCCAACGTCCTGACTTTC.

V and J are TRBV5-1 and TRBJ1-1; no clear D gene. The CDR3 has 13 amino acids. The germline V gene encodes CDR1 SGHRS and CDR2 YFSETQ. Trimming cost V 0 bases and J 4 bases, with 7 bases left between them. The CDR3 DNA reads as TGCGCCAGCAGCTTGGGTTGGGGCACTGAAGCTTTCTTT. Translation gives CASSLGWGTEAFF. The complete variable domain, with remaining parts taken from reference TRBV5-1 and TRBJ1-1, reads KAGVTQTPRYLIKTRGQQVTLSCSPISGHRSVSWYQQTPGQGLQFLFEYFSETQRNKGNFPGRFSGRQFSNSRSEMNVSTLELGDSALYLCASSLGWGTEAFFGQGTRLTVV.

The chain is built from TRBV7-8 and TRBJ2-1, with TRBD2 identical over 9 bases. J was trimmed by 10 bases and V by 5 bases; bases with no gene match: 9. Germline CDR1 SGHVS, CDR2 FQNEAQ. The length of the CDR3 is 14 residues. CDR3: CASSLGLASEEQFF. The CDR3 region has the DNA TGTGCCAGCAGCCTGGGACTAGCTTCGGAGGAGCAGTTCTTC.

Written as DNA, the CDR3 is TGCGCCAGCAGCTTGGTTGAGGGTGTGGAGACCCAGTACTTC. The encoded protein is CASSLVEGVETQYF. The V and J genes are TRBV5-1 and TRBJ2-5, with D perhaps matching TRBD2 (5 bases). CDR3 length: 14 residues. Per germline, CDR1 SGHRS and CDR2 YFSETQ. Deletions cut 0 bases from V and 5 bases from J, with 11 bases between.

The gene calls are TRBV7-9 and TRBJ2-3; D is ambiguous. The V gene lost 4 bases and the J gene lost 0 bases, with 8 bases spanning the gap. The germline gives CDR1 SEHNR, CDR2 FQNEAQ (reference sequence). This CDR3 spans 14 amino acids. The CDR3 sequence is CASSSGMSTDTQYF. The CDR3 DNA follows: TGTGCCAGCAGCTCGGGTATGAGCACAGATACGCAGTATTTT.

V gene TRBV6-5 combines with J gene TRBJ2-3; 8 bases line up with TRBD1. CDR3 length: 16 residues. Germline V lookup: CDR1 MNHEY, CDR2 SVGAGI. The V gene end was trimmed by 2 bases and the J gene end by 3 bases; junction bases not matched to a gene: 7. This CDR3 is CASSYTDRVSTDTQYF. The CDR3 region has the DNA TGTGCCAGCAGTTACACGGACAGGGTATCGACAGATACGCAGTATTTT.

The chain has TRBV19 and TRBJ1-5; 8 bases align to TRBD1. The germline V gene has CDR1 LNHDA and CDR2 SQIVND (reference sequence). The CDR3 loop spans 14 amino acids. V lost 5 bases to trimming and J lost 6 bases; unmatched junction nucleotides: 6. CDR3 nucleotides: TGTGCCAGTAGTGGTGGGACAGGCCCTCAGCCCCAGCATTTT. Translating gives CASSGGTGPQPQHF.

This rearrangement joins TRBV5-1 to TRBJ2-1, with D perhaps TRBD1 or TRBD2 (5 bases each). Looked up from germline, CDR1 is SGHRS and CDR2 is YFSETQ. The CDR3 is 16 amino acids. V lost 3 bases, J lost 2 bases, and 15 bases lay in between. Written as DNA, the CDR3 is TGCGCCAGCAGCTCAACCTCCGGGGCCACCTACAATGAGCAGTTCTTC. Translating gives CASSSTSGATYNEQFF.

V is TRBV6-6 and J is TRBJ1-2; perhaps TRBD1 as D (5 bases). The germline V gene has CDR1 MNHNY and CDR2 SVGAGI (reference sequence). The V and J ends lost 5 bases and 5 bases respectively, with 15 bases between them. The CDR3 consists of 14 residues. This chain's CDR3 is CASSAPGRVYGYTF. The CDR3 DNA reads TGTGCCAGCAGTGCCCCCGGCAGGGTGTATGGCTACACCTTC.

V usage is TRBV5-1 and J usage is TRBJ1-1; the D gene is possibly TRBD1 (5 bases). V dropped 4 bases and J dropped 2 bases, with 12 bases sitting between them. This CDR3 is built from 14 residues. The germline V gene has CDR1 SGHRS and CDR2 YFSETQ. The CDR3 loop reads CASSRGSPNTEAFF. The CDR3 region has the DNA TGCGCCAGCAGCCGGGGGTCCCCTAACACTGAAGCTTTCTTT.

The chain carries TRBV6-6 and TRBJ1-2; D gene unclear. The CDR3 extends over 13 amino acids. Germline V gene sequence: CDR1 MNHNY, CDR2 SVGAGI (reference sequence). V lost 3 bases to trimming and J lost 2 bases, with 7 bases between them. CDR3 in amino acids: CASSYQPNYGYTF. The CDR3 nucleotides are TGTGCCAGCAGTTATCAACCAAACTATGGCTACACCTTC.

This clone was recorded once. The V call is TRBV6-1, the J call TRBJ1-5; D possibly corresponds to TRBD1 (5 bases). Trimming pared 6 bases from V and 6 bases from J, leaving 12 bases between. The CDR3 is made up of 13 amino acids. The germline gives CDR1 MNHNS, CDR2 SASEGT. The CDR3 here is CASSDGGSQPQHF. The CDR3, as DNA: TGTGCCAGCAGCGATGGGGGGTCTCAGCCCCAGCATTTT.

The chain couples TRBV10-3 to TRBJ2-7; no definite D call. The germline CDR1 and CDR2 sequences are ENHRY and SYGVKD. V dropped 6 bases and J dropped 2 bases, with 11 bases sitting between them. The length of the CDR3 is 13 residues. CDR3 in DNA: TGTGCCATCAGGGCACAAGGTACCTACGAGCAGTACTTC. This gives the protein CAIRAQGTYEQYF.